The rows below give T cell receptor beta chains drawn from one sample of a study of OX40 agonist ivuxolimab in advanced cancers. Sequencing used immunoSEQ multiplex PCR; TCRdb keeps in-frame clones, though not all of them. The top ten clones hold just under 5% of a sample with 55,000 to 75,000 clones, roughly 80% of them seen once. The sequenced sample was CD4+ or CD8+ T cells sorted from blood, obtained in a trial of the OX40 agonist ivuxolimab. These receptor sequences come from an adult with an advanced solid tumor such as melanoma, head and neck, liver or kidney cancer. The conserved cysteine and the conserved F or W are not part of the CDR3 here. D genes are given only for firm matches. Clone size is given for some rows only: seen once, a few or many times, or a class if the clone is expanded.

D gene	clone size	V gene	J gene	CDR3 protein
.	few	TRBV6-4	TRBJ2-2	ASSDSDTGELF
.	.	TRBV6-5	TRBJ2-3	ASRRAASGWDTQY
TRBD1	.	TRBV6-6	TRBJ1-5	ASSHGQALEPQH
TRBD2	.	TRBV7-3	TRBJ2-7	ARPLPGLAGVVSYEQY
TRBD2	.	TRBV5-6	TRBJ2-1	ASSGLAGYNEQF
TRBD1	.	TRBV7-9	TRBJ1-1	ASSPLGTAEAF
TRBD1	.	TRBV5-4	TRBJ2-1	ASSLSRTGDNEQF
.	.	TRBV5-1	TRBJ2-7	ASTPQGDAYEQY
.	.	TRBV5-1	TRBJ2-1	ASSSGTISNNEQF
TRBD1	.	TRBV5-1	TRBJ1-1	ASSSEGQPYTEAF
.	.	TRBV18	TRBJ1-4	ASAGTQGEKLF
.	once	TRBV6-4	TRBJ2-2	ASSEAETGELF
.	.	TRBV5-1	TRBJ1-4	ASSLRGENEKLF
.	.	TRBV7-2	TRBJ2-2	ASRPGLGTGELF
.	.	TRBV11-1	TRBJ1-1	ASSGPLGGNTEAF
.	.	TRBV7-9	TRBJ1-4	ASSWGGAYEKLF
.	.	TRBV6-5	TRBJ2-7	ASSYGRAHSYEQY
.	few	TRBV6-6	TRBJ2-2	ASIDGNTGELF
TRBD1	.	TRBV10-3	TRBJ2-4	AISVGQGATKNIQY
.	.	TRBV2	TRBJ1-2	ASSNMGSYYGYT
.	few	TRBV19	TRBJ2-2	ASRGANTGELF
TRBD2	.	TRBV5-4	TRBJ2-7	ASSATSGSSYEQY
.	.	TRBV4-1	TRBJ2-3	ASSQGMSYGTDTQY
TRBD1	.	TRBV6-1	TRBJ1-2	ASSEEGRRGRGYT
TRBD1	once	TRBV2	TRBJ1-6	ASSAGQGNSPLH
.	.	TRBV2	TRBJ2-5	ASRRYQETQY
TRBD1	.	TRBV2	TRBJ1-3	ASSEEGQRSGNTIY
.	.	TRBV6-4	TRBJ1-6	ASIGRSSDREGSYNSPLH
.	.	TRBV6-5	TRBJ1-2	ASSFNRAGPGGYT
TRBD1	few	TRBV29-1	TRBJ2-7	SVAPQGASYEQY
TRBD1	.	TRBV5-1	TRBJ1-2	ASSPGTGSYGYT
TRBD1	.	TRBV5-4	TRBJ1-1	ASSVTGANTEAF
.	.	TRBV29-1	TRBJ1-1	SALQDLNTEAF
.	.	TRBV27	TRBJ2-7	ASSPEDYSYEQY
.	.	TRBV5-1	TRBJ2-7	ASTDPLTYEQY
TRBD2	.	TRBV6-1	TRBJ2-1	ASSDGLARNYNEQF
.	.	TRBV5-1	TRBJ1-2	ASSLATGIEGGYT
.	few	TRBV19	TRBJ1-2	ASSIDLSAPLYGYT
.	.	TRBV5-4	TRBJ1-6	ASSLAWGGRPSPLH
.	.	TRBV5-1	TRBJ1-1	ASSLERGEAF
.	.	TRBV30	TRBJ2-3	AWSLGSGPDTQY
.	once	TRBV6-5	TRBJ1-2	ASYNYRVENYGYT